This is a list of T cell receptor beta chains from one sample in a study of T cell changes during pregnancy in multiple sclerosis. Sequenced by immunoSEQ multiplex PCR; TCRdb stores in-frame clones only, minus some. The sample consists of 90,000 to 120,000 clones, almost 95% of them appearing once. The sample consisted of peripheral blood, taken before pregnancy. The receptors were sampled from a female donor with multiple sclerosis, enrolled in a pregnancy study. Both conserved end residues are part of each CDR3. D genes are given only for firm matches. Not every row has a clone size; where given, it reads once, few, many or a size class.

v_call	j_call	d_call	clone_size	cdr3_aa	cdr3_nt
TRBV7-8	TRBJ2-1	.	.	CASSGRAYNEQFF	TGTGCCAGCAGCGGGAGAGCCTACAATGAGCAGTTCTTC
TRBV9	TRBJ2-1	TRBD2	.	CASSPGLADNEQFF	TGTGCCAGCAGCCCGGGACTAGCGGACAATGAGCAGTTCTTC
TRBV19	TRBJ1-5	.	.	CASSIVGSTQPQHF	TGTGCCAGTAGTATTGTCGGGAGTACTCAGCCCCAGCATTTT
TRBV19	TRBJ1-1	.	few	CASSLGGNTEAFF	TGTGCCAGTAGCTTAGGGGGGAACACTGAAGCTTTCTTT
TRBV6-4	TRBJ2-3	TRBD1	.	CASSPGQNTDTQYF	TGTGCCAGCAGTCCGGGACAGAACACAGATACGCAGTATTTT
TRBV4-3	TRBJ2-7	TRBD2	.	CASSQESSGFYEQYF	TGCGCCAGCAGCCAAGAATCTAGCGGTTTCTACGAGCAGTACTTC
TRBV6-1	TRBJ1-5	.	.	CASSEVHSNQPQHF	TGTGCCAGCAGTGAAGTTCATAGCAATCAGCCCCAGCATTTT
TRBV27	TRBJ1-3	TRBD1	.	CASSLTGAKGNTIYF	TGTGCCAGCAGTTTAACAGGGGCGAAAGGAAACACCATATATTTT
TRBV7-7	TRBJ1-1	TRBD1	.	CASSFDRGPENTEAFF	TGTGCCAGCAGCTTCGACAGGGGGCCGGAGAACACTGAAGCTTTCTTT
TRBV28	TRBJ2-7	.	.	CASSTSRDFSYEQYF	TGTGCCAGCAGTACCTCTCGGGACTTCTCCTACGAGCAGTACTTC
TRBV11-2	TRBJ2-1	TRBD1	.	CASSLRDRGRGEQFF	TGTGCCAGCAGCCTACGGGACAGGGGACGCGGGGAGCAGTTCTTC
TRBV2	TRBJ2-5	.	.	CASTAARSQETQYF	TGTGCCAGCACAGCGGCGCGATCGCAAGAGACCCAGTACTTC
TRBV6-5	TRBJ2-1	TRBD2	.	CASSYFGLAANNEQFF	TGTGCCAGCAGTTACTTTGGACTAGCGGCCAACAATGAGCAGTTCTTC
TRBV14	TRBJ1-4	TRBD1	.	CASSQFPGGQGHEKLFF	TGTGCCAGCAGCCAGTTCCCCGGGGGACAGGGTCATGAAAAACTGTTTTTT
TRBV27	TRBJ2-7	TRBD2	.	CASKGLAGFHEQYF	TGTGCCAGCAAAGGACTAGCGGGATTTCACGAGCAGTACTTC
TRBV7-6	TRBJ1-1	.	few	CASSLGLFNEAFF	TGTGCCAGCAGCTTAGGACTGTTCAACGAAGCTTTCTTT
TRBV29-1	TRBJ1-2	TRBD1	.	CSVGGQGSIYGYTF	TGCAGCGTTGGGGGACAGGGGTCCATCTATGGCTACACCTTC
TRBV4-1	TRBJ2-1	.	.	CASSQDFRDFDEQFF	TGCGCCAGCAGCCAGGACTTCCGGGACTTCGATGAGCAGTTCTTC
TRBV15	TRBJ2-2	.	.	CATSGGARPNTGELFF	TGTGCCACCAGCGGGGGGGCGCGTCCGAACACCGGGGAGCTGTTTTTT
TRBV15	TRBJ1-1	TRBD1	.	CATSKRQGNTEAFF	TGTGCCACCAGCAAAAGACAGGGTAACACTGAAGCTTTCTTT
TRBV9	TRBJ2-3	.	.	CASSPFTDTQYF	TGTGCCAGCAGCCCCTTCACAGATACGCAGTATTTT
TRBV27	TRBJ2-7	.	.	CASSLYGRPYEQYF	TGTGCCAGCAGTTTATATGGCCGTCCCTACGAGCAGTACTTC
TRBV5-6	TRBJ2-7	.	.	CASSEGLYEQYF	TGTGCCAGCAGCGAGGGACTCTACGAGCAGTACTTC
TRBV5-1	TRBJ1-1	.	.	CASSSAGVQTNTEAFF	TGCGCCAGCAGCTCGGCCGGGGTACAGACTAACACTGAAGCTTTCTTT
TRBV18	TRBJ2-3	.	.	CASSLLPPGQRDTQYF	TGTGCCAGCTCACTTCTCCCCCCGGGACAAAGGGATACGCAGTATTTT
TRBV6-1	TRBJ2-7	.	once	CASSEAGDTGPAEQYF	TGTGCCAGCAGTGAAGCGGGAGATACAGGGCCCGCCGAGCAGTACTTC
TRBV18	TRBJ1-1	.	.	CASSPISRNFEAFF	TGTGCCAGCTCACCAATATCTAGAAACTTCGAAGCTTTCTTT
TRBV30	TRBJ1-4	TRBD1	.	CAWSEADRDDEKLFF	TGTGCCTGGAGTGAGGCTGACAGGGATGATGAAAAACTGTTTTTT
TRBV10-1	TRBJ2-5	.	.	CATSRDGAETQYF	TGCGCCACAAGTAGAGACGGAGCGGAGACCCAGTACTTC
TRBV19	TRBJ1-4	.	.	CASRSHLPVEKLFF	TGTGCCAGTAGGTCCCATCTACCGGTCGAAAAACTGTTTTTT
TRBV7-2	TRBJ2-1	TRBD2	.	CASSLEASGSLLNEQFF	TGTGCCAGCAGCTTAGAGGCTAGCGGGAGTCTATTGAATGAGCAGTTCTTC